The 27 T cell receptor beta chains reported below all come from one sample, sequenced in a study of regulatory T cells in long-lasting Graves disease. Time point: persistent/refractory GD, antithyroid drugs over 5 years with positive TRAb. Construction of the TCR library relied on RNA isolated from PBMCs. HTBI primers from iRepertoire and Arm-PCR of CDR3 regions yielded the TCR beta libraries. MiXCR was run by TCRdb on the multiplex PCR reads, yielding one entry per CDR3 protein. Here the sample spans some 300,000 distinct CDR3 sequences, 22% being singletons. This sample comprised peripheral blood mononuclear cells (PBMCs), obtained when the disease was refractory, from a patient treated with antithyroid drugs. The receptors were gathered from a female donor with Graves disease.

The chain recombines TRBV10-3 with TRBJ2-7; 14 bases map to TRBD2. Trimming took 6 bases from V and 0 from J; bases not matched to a gene: 1. The CDR3 spans 15 residues. CDR1 and CDR2 (germline): ENHRY, SYGVKD. DNA for the CDR3: TGTGCCATCAGAGGGACTAGCGGGAGCTCCTACGAGCAGTACTTC. Protein product: CAIRGTSGSSYEQYF.

In its sample, this clonotype was seen many times. The chain is built from TRBV12-3 or TRBV12-4 and TRBJ1-5; 8 bases map to TRBD1. With 2 bases clipped from V and 7 bases from J, the junction kept 4 bases outside the gene matches. The CDR3 runs 14 residues. CDR3 in amino acids: CASSLTQGGQPQHF. CDR3 nucleotide sequence: TGTGCCAGCAGTTTAACACAGGGGGGACAGCCCCAGCATTTT.

The table lists this clonotype with many counts. The chain combines TRBV11-2 with TRBJ1-1; maybe TRBD1 (5 bases). The CDR3 is made up of 14 amino acids. CDR1 and CDR2 from the germline V gene are SGHAT and FQNNGV. Trimming shortened V by 1 base and J by 0 bases, and 6 bases separated the two germline ends. CDR3 amino acids: CASSLGQLNTEAFF. Written as DNA, the CDR3 is TGTGCCAGCAGCTTAGGACAGCTGAACACTGAAGCTTTCTTT.

At least ten counts were recorded for this clonotype. This sequence joins TRBV28 and TRBJ1-4, with D possibly being TRBD1 (5 bases). The CDR3 spans 16 residues. V lost 3 bases and J 11 bases, leaving 22 bases between the germline ends. Germline CDR1 and CDR2: MDHEN and SYDVKM. CDR3 DNA sequence: TGTGCCAGCAGTTTTAGGGGAAGGTCCCCACCGGCGAAACTGTTTTTT. It yields the protein CASSFRGRSPPAKLFF. Together with reference TRBV28 and TRBJ1-4, the CDR3 gives the full variable domain: DVKVTQSSRYLVKRTGEKVFLECVQDMDHENMFWYRQDPGLGLRLIYFSYDVKMKEKGDIPEGYSVSREKKERFSLILESASTNQTSMYLCASSFRGRSPPAKLFFGSGTQLSVL.

This clonotype showed up many times. The chain couples TRBV5-6 to TRBJ1-2; possibly TRBD1 for D (5 bases). The V gene lost 5 bases and the J gene lost 3 bases, with 17 bases spanning the gap. Germline CDR1 SGHDT, CDR2 YYEEEE. CDR3 length equals 15 residues. CDR3 residues: CASRHRDPAYYGYTF. The CDR3, as DNA: TGTGCCAGCAGACACCGGGACCCGGCGTACTATGGCTACACCTTC.

The V gene is TRBV6-2 or TRBV6-3, the J gene TRBJ2-2, with 9 bases matching TRBD2. This CDR3 spans 14 amino acids. From germline, CDR1 is MNHEY and CDR2 SVGEGT. Trimming removed 8 bases from V and 7 bases from J; junction bases left unmatched: 8. The DNA for the CDR3 is TGTGCCAGCGAATTAGCGGGAGCATACGGGGAGCTGTTTTTT. Translation gives CASELAGAYGELFF.

The table lists this clonotype with many counts. This rearrangement joins TRBV7-8 to TRBJ2-5; 15 bases agree with TRBD2. The CDR3 consists of 17 residues. From germline, CDR1 is SGHVS and CDR2 FQNEAQ. The ends lost 5 bases at V and 4 bases at J; junction bases unmatched: 8. The DNA for the CDR3 is TGTGCCAGCAGCCCACGGACTAGCGGGAGGGGTGGAGAGACCCAGTACTTC. As protein: CASSPRTSGRGGETQYF. Filled out from reference TRBV7-8 and TRBJ2-5, the complete variable domain reads GAGVSQSPRYKVAKRGQDVALRCDPISGHVSLFWYQQALGQGPEFLTYFQNEAQLDKSGLPSDRFFAERPEGSVSTLKIQRTQQEDSAVYLCASSPRTSGRGGETQYFGPGTRLLVL.

This clonotype was seen repeatedly, ten times or more. CDR3 in amino acids: CASSLNGMNTEAFF. The DNA for the CDR3 is TGTGCCAGCAGCTTGAACGGGATGAACACTGAAGCTTTCTTT. This rearrangement joins TRBV7-3 to TRBJ1-1; D remains unclear. Trimming removed 3 bases from V and 0 bases from J, with 8 bases in between. The length of the CDR3 is 14 residues. CDR1 is SGHTA, CDR2 FQGTGA, per germline.

At least ten counts were recorded for this clonotype. The J gene is TRBJ1-2, the V gene TRBV20-1; D not resolved. Deletions cut 6 bases from V and 4 bases from J, with 12 bases between. Looked up from germline, CDR1 is DFQATT and CDR2 is SNEGSKA (reference sequence). The length of the CDR3 is 12 residues. CDR3 region: CSASTDSYGYTF. CDR3 DNA sequence: TGCAGTGCCTCAACTGACTCCTATGGCTACACCTTC.

This clonotype appeared many times. V gene TRBV7-8 combines with J gene TRBJ2-7, with D possibly TRBD2 on 7 matching bases. The CDR3 is made up of 14 amino acids. Deletions cut 3 bases from V and 4 bases from J, with 13 bases between. Germline V lookup: CDR1 SGHVS, CDR2 FQNEAQ. CDR3 sequence reads: CASSLGGAAYEQYF. CDR3 DNA: TGTGCCAGCAGCTTGGGGGGGGCGGCATACGAGCAGTACTTC.

The V and J genes are TRBV4-2 and TRBJ2-7; 12 bases map to TRBD2. The CDR3 consists of 15 residues. V shed 5 bases and J 5 bases; nucleotides not matched to a gene: 7. Per the germline V gene, CDR1 is LGHNA and CDR2 is YNFKEQ. Here the CDR3 reads CASSYSSGRDHEQYF. The CDR3 DNA reads as TGTGCCAGCAGCTATTCTAGCGGGAGGGACCACGAGCAGTACTTC.

This clonotype was observed a handful of times. The CDR3 DNA sequence: TGTGCCAGCAGTTTGTCGGCGGCCTACAATGAGCAGTTCTTC. Residues: CASSLSAAYNEQFF. The rearrangement links TRBV28 to TRBJ2-1; the D is unclear. From germline, CDR1 is MDHEN and CDR2 SYDVKM. The length of the CDR3 is 14 residues. V was cut by 3 bases and J by 2 bases, with 8 bases left in between.

This clonotype was picked up many times. This chain joins TRBV7-9 and TRBJ2-5; TRBD2 is a possible D gene (5 bases). The germline CDR1 and CDR2 sequences are SEHNR and FQNEAQ (reference sequence). Trimming cost V 7 bases and J 3 bases, with 15 bases left between them. The CDR3 consists of 14 residues. CDR3 loop: CASTRRGLEETQYF. The CDR3, as DNA: TGTGCCAGCACACGACGGGGATTGGAAGAGACCCAGTACTTC.

This clonotype has a count of ten or more. This chain connects TRBV11-2 to TRBJ1-1; D ambiguous. The V end lost 5 bases, the J end lost 1 base, and 14 bases lay between the germline ends. Germline V CDR1 and CDR2: SGHAT, FQNNGV. This CDR3 has 15 residues. CDR3 residues: CASSHLSGGNTEAFF. CDR3 coding DNA: TGTGCCAGCAGCCACCTTTCGGGAGGGAACACTGAAGCTTTCTTT.

This clonotype was counted at least ten times. V and J are TRBV19 and TRBJ1-2; 7 positions agree with TRBD1. Germline trimming cut 8 bases from V and 1 base from J; bases unmatched to any gene: 13. The CDR3 contains 16 residues. Germline CDR1 LNHDA, CDR2 SQIVND (reference sequence). As DNA, the CDR3 is TGTGCCAGTCAACCCCTCGGACAGGAGGGTAACTATGGCTACACCTTC. Protein: CASQPLGQEGNYGYTF.

This clonotype was counted between two and nine times. The V and J genes are TRBV20-1 and TRBJ1-4, with D hard to call. The germline V gene has CDR1 DFQATT and CDR2 SNEGSKA (reference sequence). This CDR3 has 14 amino acids. V was pared by 3 bases and J by 0 bases, with 8 bases between. The CDR3 loop is CSASSDATNEKLFF. Here the CDR3 DNA reads TGCAGTGCTAGTTCTGACGCAACTAATGAAAAACTGTTTTTT.

There are a few counts of this clonotype. The chain couples TRBV7-2 to TRBJ2-4; weak D call: TRBD2 (7 bases). CDR3 length equals 18 residues. V lost 5 bases to trimming and J lost 8 bases, with 28 bases between them. From germline, CDR1 is SGHTA and CDR2 FQGNSA. The CDR3 spells CASSKTRGGPERGDIQYF. Here the CDR3 DNA reads TGTGCCAGCAGCAAGACGCGGGGAGGGCCAGAAAGGGGGGACATTCAGTACTTC.

This clonotype appeared many times. The CDR3 DNA sequence: TGTGCCAGCAGTAGGGGGCGGAAGGAAAAACTGTTTTTT. It yields the protein CASSRGRKEKLFF. This chain uses TRBV2 with TRBJ1-4; 7 nucleotides line up with TRBD1. This CDR3 is 13 amino acids long. Germline assignment: CDR1 SNHLY and CDR2 FYNNEI. V lost 5 bases, J lost 8 bases, and 5 bases stayed unmatched.

V usage is TRBV29-1 and J usage is TRBJ1-2, with D possibly TRBD1 on 6 matching bases. V gave up 6 bases and J gave up 0 bases, with 14 bases separating them. The CDR3 has 14 amino acids. Germline CDR1 SQVTM, CDR2 ANQGSEA. The CDR3 spells CSVPRDTTNYGYTF. In DNA form, the CDR3 reads TGCAGCGTGCCCCGGGACACCACTAACTATGGCTACACCTTC.

The rearrangement uses TRBV11-2 and TRBJ2-1; no firm D call. V dropped 5 bases and J dropped 0 bases, with 14 bases sitting between them. This CDR3 comprises 16 residues. The germline V gene encodes CDR1 SGHAT and CDR2 FQNNGV. CDR3 amino acids: CASSPLGRSSYNEQFF. CDR3 bases: TGTGCCAGCAGCCCGCTGGGCCGCAGCTCCTACAATGAGCAGTTCTTC. The full variable domain, in which reference TRBV11-2 and TRBJ2-1 provide the parts outside the CDR3, is EAGVAQSPRYKIIEKRQSVAFWCNPISGHATLYWYQQILGQGPKLLIQFQNNGVVDDSQLPKDRFSAERLKGVDSTLKIQPAKLEDSAVYLCASSPLGRSSYNEQFFGPGTRLTVL.

This rearrangement joins TRBV27 to TRBJ2-3; 7 bases align to TRBD2. The CDR3 has 16 amino acids. V gave up 4 bases and J gave up 5 bases; unmatched junction bases: 12. CDR1 and CDR2 from the germline V gene are MNHEY and SMNVEV (reference sequence). CDR3 residues: CASSSRTSLLGDTQYF. Written as DNA, the CDR3 is TGTGCCAGCAGTTCCCGGACTAGTCTTCTCGGAGATACGCAGTATTTT.

In its sample, this clonotype was seen a few times. The rearrangement joins TRBV28 to TRBJ1-3; TRBD1 aligns across 9 bases. Germline CDR1 is MDHEN and CDR2 is SYDVKM. The CDR3 length is 15 residues. V was clipped by 5 bases and J by 3 bases; unmatched bases: 5. CDR3 DNA sequence: TGTGCCAGCAGTCTAACAGGGGGCTATGGAAACACCATATATTTT. Residues: CASSLTGGYGNTIYF.

This clonotype has a count of ten or more. The V call is TRBV7-2, the J call TRBJ2-7; no firm D call. V dropped 1 base and J dropped 1 base, with 8 bases sitting between them. CDR1 is SGHTA and CDR2 is FQGNSA in the germline V gene. The CDR3 has 14 residues. The CDR3 DNA reads TGTGCCAGCAGCTTAGGTTCAGTGTCCTACGAGCAGTACTTC. Encoded protein: CASSLGSVSYEQYF.

The table lists this clonotype with many counts. The rearrangement uses TRBV5-4 and TRBJ2-5; TRBD2 matches at 15 bases. CDR1 is SGHNT and CDR2 is YYREEE in the germline V gene (reference sequence). V was clipped by 4 bases and J by 0 bases; unmatched bases: 4. The CDR3 consists of 17 residues. For the CDR3, the DNA is TGTGCCAGCAGCCCGGGACTAGCGGGAGGTTACCAAGAGACCCAGTACTTC. Its translation: CASSPGLAGGYQETQYF.

This clonotype was counted at least ten times. The chain couples TRBV18 to TRBJ2-7, with a weak D call TRBD2 (6 bases). Per germline, CDR1 KGHSH and CDR2 LQKENI. This CDR3 is 15 amino acids long. The ends were cut back, 0 bases at V and 6 bases at J, with 15 bases in the middle. This CDR3 reads CASSPPERVGGEQYF. The CDR3 DNA reads as TGTGCCAGCTCACCACCGGAAAGAGTCGGGGGCGAGCAGTACTTC.

This clonotype showed up many times. The J gene is TRBJ1-2, the V gene TRBV20-1; 7 bases agree with TRBD1. V lost 2 bases and J lost 4; bases outside the gene matches: 7. Germline lookup yields CDR1 DFQATT and CDR2 SNEGSKA (reference sequence). CDR3 length equals 14 residues. The CDR3 nucleotides read TGCAGTGCTAGACCCAGGGGGGGTAGCTATGGCTACACCTTC. Amino acid sequence: CSARPRGGSYGYTF.

Many counts were recorded for this clonotype. The CDR3 reads CASRFRDRRNQPQHF. The CDR3 DNA follows: TGTGCCAGCAGGTTCCGGGACAGACGCAATCAGCCCCAGCATTTT. The V gene is TRBV28, the J gene TRBJ1-5, with 7 bases identical to TRBD1. Germline values: CDR1 MDHEN, CDR2 SYDVKM. CDR3 length equals 15 residues. J was trimmed by 2 bases and V by 6 bases; bases with no gene match: 7.